One and the same sample provided the 4 T cell receptor beta chains below, sequenced in a study of blood T cell repertoires in COVID-19 (dated by TCRdb to the early 2020s). The method was the immunoSEQ multiplex PCR assay. Drawn from immuneACCESS, this table holds only the in-frame rearrangements with V and J called that TCRdb kept. Clones are partly lost; checked studies trace under half to an unresolved V gene and leave the rest unexplained. This sample is represented by about 190,000 clones; roughly 82% of them were singletons. The ten largest clones take up roughly 8.7% of the sample. What was sequenced was PBMCs or T cells enriched from blood (not recorded which). The receptors stem from a woman aged 25 to 39 who had recovered from COVID-19.

This chain uses TRBV5-1 with TRBJ2-1, with TRBD2 matching over 13 bases. CDR3 length equals 14 residues. The V segment lost 4 bases and the J segment 10 bases; nucleotides outside the gene matches: 5. Germline loops: CDR1 SGHRS, CDR2 YFSETQ. The CDR3 sequence is CASSTEGLAGEQFF. The CDR3 DNA reads as TGCGCCAGCAGCACCGAGGGACTAGCGGGAGAGCAGTTCTTC.

CDR3 bases: TGTGCCAGCAGCGTAGTAGCGGGAGGGGAGACCCAGTACTTC. This sequence encodes CASSVVAGGETQYF. The chain carries TRBV9 and TRBJ2-5; 11 bases match TRBD2. In germline, CDR1 is SGDLS, CDR2 YYNGEE. The CDR3 covers 14 residues. V shed 0 bases, J shed 5 bases, and the junction held 0 bases outside the gene matches. The full variable domain, with the rest looked up from reference TRBV9 and TRBJ2-5, is DSGVTQTPKHLITATGQRVTLRCSPRSGDLSVYWYQQSLDQGLQFLIQYYNGEERAKGNILERFSAQQFPDLHSELNLSSLELGDSALYFCASSVVAGGETQYFGPGTRLLVL.

Only one count was recorded for this clone. The rearrangement links TRBV21-1 to TRBJ2-3; TRBD1, the D gene given by the table, was not confirmed from the DNA. TRBV21-1 is a recognized pseudogene. CDR3 length: 15 residues. The DNA of the CDR3 is TGTGCCAGCAGCAGCCGCTACAGCTCCACAGATACGCAGTATTTT. Translated: CASSSRYSSTDTQYF.

The V and J genes are TRBV24-1 and TRBJ2-7, with 10 nucleotides matching TRBD2. This CDR3 is built from 17 residues. The J segment lost 0 bases and the V segment lost 9 bases, leaving 13 bases of the junction unmatched. CDR1 is KGHDR, CDR2 SFDVKD, per germline. DNA for the CDR3: TGTGCCACCCCCCCGTCAGGACTAGCGGAGAGCTCCTACGAGCAGTACTTC. Protein sequence: CATPPSGLAESSYEQYF.